This T cell receptor gamma chain is from a study of intestinal T cells in coeliac disease. Using roughly 200 ng of biopsy DNA, TRG was amplified with LymphoTrack primers. With CATT, TCRdb re-called clones from the multiplex PCR reads. The sample yields hundreds of gamma-chain clones, more than 50% seen once. For each case, the template was genomic DNA from ten roughly 4.7-µm formalin-fixed paraffin-embedded scrolls. As concerns this clone: Mismatch with germline at one junction end may stem from a read error.

Looked up from germline, CDR1 is VINAFY and CDR2 is YDVSNSKD. This CDR3 spans 12 amino acids. This receptor was taken from a human donor with celiac disease. The chain carries TRGV5 and TRGJ1 or TRGJ2. The sample comprised a duodenal biopsy. The DNA of the CDR3 is TGTGCCACCTGGGACAGGCCCCCGCAGAAACTCTTC. It yields the protein CATWDRPPQKLF.